Listed here are 11 T cell receptor beta chains from one sample, sequenced in a study of shared clonotypes between healthy human individuals. Measured with immunoSEQ multiplex PCR; TCRdb has only the in-frame clones, and not every one. This repertoire shows fewer than 850,000 clones, roughly 88% found once; its top ten account for 34%. Sequencing was carried out using memory CD8+ T cells from PBMCs. Subset: CD45RO+ cells pooled with CCR7-negative TemRA cells. These receptors all stem from a man between 18 and 35 years old in good health. Some clones in this sample may be carry-over from other donors' samples.

J is TRBJ2-7 and V is TRBV9; no clear D. CDR1 and CDR2 (germline): SGDLS, YYNGEE. V shed 2 bases and J shed 0 bases, with 15 bases lying between them. CDR3 length: 16 residues. CDR3 nucleotide sequence: TGTGCCAGCAGCGTGATGGACGGCCTGAGCTCCTACGAGCAGTACTTC. Residues: CASSVMDGLSSYEQYF.

This rearrangement joins TRBV28 to TRBJ2-7, with 9 bases lining up with TRBD1. Trimming removed 6 bases from V and 0 bases from J; junction bases left unmatched: 6. Germline CDR1 is MDHEN and CDR2 is SYDVKM. CDR3 length: 15 amino acids. The CDR3 DNA follows: TGTGCCAGCAGGTCCGGGACAGGGTTCTCCTACGAGCAGTACTTC. Translating it yields CASRSGTGFSYEQYF.

V is TRBV2 and J is TRBJ2-1; D possibly corresponds to TRBD2 (5 bases). Trimming removed 6 bases at V and 8 bases at J, with 20 bases between. Germline V lookup: CDR1 SNHLY, CDR2 FYNNEI. The CDR3 sequence is 15 residues long. In DNA, the CDR3 is TGTGCCAGCAGCGACCGGGATCGCTACCCCTATGAGCAGTTCTTC. Its translation: CASSDRDRYPYEQFF.

This clone has more than one count but fewer than ten. The CDR3 DNA reads as TGTGCCAGCAGCCTTTCGACTAGCGGGTCCAGGGAGCAGTACTTC. Protein sequence: CASSLSTSGSREQYF. The chain uses TRBV27 and TRBJ2-7; 10 positions agree with TRBD2. V was clipped by 6 bases and J by 7 bases; unmatched bases: 12. The V gene's germline CDR1 is MNHEY and CDR2 SMNVEV (reference sequence). The CDR3 is made up of 15 amino acids.

The chain links TRBV19 to TRBJ1-5, with 9 bases aligning to TRBD1. Trimming took 8 bases from V and 4 from J; bases not matched to a gene: 9. The CDR3 has 15 amino acids. Per the germline V gene, CDR1 is LNHDA and CDR2 is SQIVND (reference sequence). CDR3 sequence reads: CASSGTGFKNQPQHF. The CDR3 nucleotides read TGTGCCAGTTCCGGGACAGGGTTTAAGAATCAGCCCCAGCATTTT.

The rearrangement links TRBV7-9 to TRBJ2-7; D is unresolved. CDR1 SEHNR and CDR2 FQNEAQ come from the germline V gene (reference sequence). V shed 1 base and J shed 4 bases, with 8 bases lying between them. This CDR3 spans 13 amino acids. The CDR3, as DNA: TGTGCCAGCAGCTTAGGCCAATATTACGAGCAGTACTTC. Protein: CASSLGQYYEQYF.

This chain links TRBV5-5 with TRBJ1-2; D call uncertain. From germline, CDR1 is SGHKS and CDR2 YYEKEE (reference sequence). The CDR3 runs 14 residues. V dropped 4 bases and J dropped 7 bases, with 17 bases sitting between them. CDR3 coding DNA: TGTGCCAGCAGCCTGCAGGAGGTCGGGAGTGGCTACACCTTC. Its translation: CASSLQEVGSGYTF.

This chain links TRBV15 with TRBJ1-4; 9 positions agree with TRBD1. CDR3 length equals 15 residues. Germline V gene data show CDR1 as LNHNV and CDR2 as YYDKDF (reference sequence). J gave up 15 bases and V 0 bases, and 11 bases lay outside the gene matches. CDR3 sequence: CATSRDPTGGTSMFF. In nucleotides, the CDR3 is TGTGCCACCAGCAGAGATCCTACAGGGGGCACCTCAATGTTTTTT.

The chain uses TRBV5-1 and TRBJ1-1; tentative D call: TRBD1 (5 bases). The CDR3 covers 17 residues. Trimming stripped 4 bases from V and 0 bases from J, with 19 bases between. Germline values: CDR1 SGHRS, CDR2 YFSETQ. The CDR3: CASSLYIKGRMNTEAFF. In DNA, the CDR3 is TGCGCCAGCAGCCTTTATATTAAGGGACGGATGAACACTGAAGCTTTCTTT.

The chain uses TRBV27 and TRBJ2-1; D tentatively fits TRBD1 or TRBD2 (6 bases each). The CDR3 has 15 amino acids. Trimming left V 5 bases short and J 5 bases short, with 16 bases between. CDR1 and CDR2 from the germline V gene are MNHEY and SMNVEV (reference sequence). The CDR3 nucleotides read TGTGCCAGCAGTCCTCTAGCCGGGGGCCACAATGAGCAGTTCTTC. Protein: CASSPLAGGHNEQFF.

The genes are TRBV28 and TRBJ1-2; D is possibly TRBD1 (6 bases). V lost 6 bases, J lost 2 bases, and 13 bases lay in between. Germline CDR1 is MDHEN and CDR2 is SYDVKM. This CDR3 has 14 amino acids. The CDR3 region has the DNA TGTGCCAGCAGGCCAGGGGCCTCGAACTATGGCTACACCTTC. This sequence encodes CASRPGASNYGYTF.